This record looks at one T cell receptor (beta chain) sequence and its context. The target antigen is unknown. The data stem from a study of cytomegalovirus exposure and HLA in healthy donors. Findings and limits, study-wide: A later analysis linked a missense variant in DCLRE1C to the trimming of TCR beta V and J genes.

CDR1 SGHNT and CDR2 YYREEE come from the germline V gene (reference sequence). The length of the CDR3 is 12 residues. V shed 3 bases and J shed 13 bases, with 16 bases lying between them. 60 Vbeta and 13 Jbeta primers were used in PCR. Generated by immunoSEQ multiplex PCR, the TCRdb table keeps only in-frame clones and is missing some. The data contain about 120,000 clones, 80% of them singletons. The receptor was isolated from a man aged 25-45 years in good health and CMV-seronegative. Material for sequencing was PBMCs. J is TRBJ1-2 and V is TRBV5-4, with D tentatively TRBD1 (6 bases). CDR3 DNA: TGTGCCAGCAGCTCACTTATTGGACAGTTCACCTTC. Amino acids: CASSSLIGQFTF.